These T cell receptor beta chains were read from a single sample in a study of blood T cell repertoires in COVID-19. Some clones are missing from TCRdb's copy, which holds only in-frame ones; the method was immunoSEQ multiplex PCR. The repertoire consists of approximately 97,000 clones, with approximately 90% occurring once and the leading ten covering less than 2%. The material sequenced was peripheral blood. These receptors all stem from a man aged 55 to 69 with acute or convalescent COVID-19. CDR3s include the opening cysteine and the closing phenylalanine or tryptophan. The order of the fields is V gene, D gene, clone size, J gene, CDR3 protein, CDR3 DNA. D genes are given only for firm matches. Only part of the rows carry a size: once, few, many, or a class if the clone is expanded.

>TRBV9|-|-|TRBJ2-1
CASSVEVESEQFF
TGTGCCAGCAGCGTAGAAGTGGAGAGTGAGCAGTTCTTC
>TRBV5-1|TRBD1|-|TRBJ2-1
CASSTGQGAVRYNEQFF
TGCGCCAGCAGCACCGGACAGGGGGCAGTCCGCTACAATGAGCAGTTCTTC
>TRBV5-1|TRBD1|-|TRBJ1-2
CASSLAQGSYGYTF
TGCGCCAGCAGCTTGGCACAGGGGAGCTATGGCTACACCTTC
>TRBV25-1|-|-|TRBJ1-3
CASSAAGSGNTIYF
TGTGCCAGCAGTGCCGCCGGCTCTGGAAACACCATATATTTT
>TRBV12-3/TRBV12-4|-|-|TRBJ1-2
CASSFVHQAGYTF
TGTGCCAGCAGTTTTGTACACCAAGCGGGCTACACCTTC
>TRBV5-1|-|-|TRBJ1-2
CASSLTGTTHTF
TGCGCCAGCAGCTTGACCGGGACAACCCACACCTTC
>TRBV7-2|-|-|TRBJ1-5
CASSFGGQPQHF
TGTGCCAGCAGCTTCGGCGGTCAGCCCCAGCATTTT
>TRBV7-9|TRBD2|once|TRBJ2-5
CASSLDGLASETQYF
TGTGCCAGCAGCTTAGACGGACTAGCCTCCGAGACCCAGTACTTC
>TRBV6-5|-|-|TRBJ2-7
CASMGRGTGSYEQYF
TGTGCCAGCATGGGTCGCGGAACAGGCTCCTACGAGCAGTACTTC
>TRBV30|-|-|TRBJ2-1
CAWSPLDSNEQFF
TGTGCCTGGAGTCCGCTAGACTCAAATGAGCAGTTCTTC
>TRBV19|-|-|TRBJ1-2
CASSTRTVGNYGYTF
TGTGCCAGTAGTACCCGGACAGTTGGGAACTATGGCTACACCTTC
>TRBV7-9|TRBD1|-|TRBJ1-2
CASSTQTGGYGYTF
TGTGCCAGCAGCACCCAGACAGGGGGCTATGGCTACACCTTC
>TRBV12-3/TRBV12-4|TRBD1|-|TRBJ1-2
CASSSRDRKGYTF
TGTGCCAGCAGTTCCCGGGACAGAAAAGGCTACACCTTC
>TRBV7-9|-|once|TRBJ1-1
CASSPTTGTQNTEAFF
TGTGCCAGCAGTCCAACGACCGGGACACAGAACACTGAAGCTTTCTTT
>TRBV5-1|TRBD1|few|TRBJ1-4
CASRSQGSNEKLFF
TGCGCCAGCAGATCACAGGGGTCTAATGAAAAACTGTTTTTT
>TRBV5-6|-|-|TRBJ2-1
CASSFWTDIYNEQFF
TGTGCCAGCAGCTTCTGGACAGATATCTACAATGAGCAGTTCTTC
>TRBV15|-|-|TRBJ1-4
CATSRDRGSGRGEKLFF
TGTGCCACCAGCAGAGATAGGGGGTCAGGGAGGGGTGAAAAACTGTTTTTT
>TRBV18|-|-|TRBJ2-1
CASSPPVLRDSSYNEQFF
TGTGCCAGCTCACCACCGGTCTTGCGGGACAGCTCCTACAATGAGCAGTTCTTC
>TRBV5-1|TRBD1|-|TRBJ1-1
CASSSLDRTQNTEAFF
TGCGCCAGCAGCTCGTTGGACAGGACCCAGAACACTGAAGCTTTCTTT
>TRBV11-3|TRBD2|-|TRBJ2-3
CASSWTSGGSTDTQYF
TGTGCCAGCAGCTGGACTAGCGGGGGGAGCACAGATACGCAGTATTTT
>TRBV7-9|-|-|TRBJ1-3
CASSLTGSRNTIYF
TGTGCCAGCAGCTTAACAGGGAGCCGAAACACCATATATTTT
>TRBV6-6|TRBD1|-|TRBJ1-2
CASRSRQGTNYGYTF
TGTGCCAGCAGGTCCAGACAGGGAACCAACTATGGCTACACCTTC
>TRBV2|-|-|TRBJ1-6
CASSVQGMNSPLHF
TGTGCCAGCAGTGTACAGGGAATGAATTCACCCCTCCACTTT
>TRBV2|-|once|TRBJ1-2
CASSDAGPLSYGYTF
TGTGCCAGCAGTGATGCAGGGCCGCTAAGCTATGGCTACACCTTC
>TRBV7-2|-|few|TRBJ1-2
CASSLSVGYTF
TGTGCCAGCAGCTTATCAGTGGGCTACACCTTC
>TRBV12-3/TRBV12-4|-|-|TRBJ1-1
CASSPRGMEAFF
TGTGCCAGCAGTCCCAGAGGGATGGAAGCTTTCTTT
>TRBV27|-|-|TRBJ1-6
CASSYRDPVGLSPLHF
TGTGCCAGCAGTTACAGGGACCCCGTCGGTCTTTCACCCCTCCACTTT
>TRBV29-1|-|-|TRBJ1-1
CSGRNTEAFF
TGCAGCGGTCGGAACACTGAAGCTTTCTTT
>TRBV10-3|-|-|TRBJ1-2
CAISAGESYGYTF
TGTGCCATCAGTGCGGGGGAGTCCTATGGCTACACCTTC
>TRBV12-3/TRBV12-4|TRBD2|-|TRBJ2-1
CASCSGGANEQFF
TGTGCCAGCTGCAGCGGGGGGGCCAATGAGCAGTTCTTC
>TRBV7-9|TRBD1|-|TRBJ1-4
CASSARTGPSGEKLFF
TGTGCCAGCAGCGCGAGGACAGGTCCTTCGGGTGAAAAACTGTTTTTT
>TRBV5-1|TRBD2|-|TRBJ2-1
CASSLISGVEGEQFF
TGCGCCAGCAGCTTGATTAGCGGGGTCGAGGGAGAGCAGTTCTTC
>TRBV7-9|-|-|TRBJ2-6
CASSLRAGPGANVLTF
TGTGCCAGCAGCTTAAGGGCAGGGCCTGGGGCCAACGTCCTGACTTTC
>TRBV6-5|-|-|TRBJ1-2
CASSFSLDSNYGYTF
TGTGCCAGCAGTTTTTCCCTGGACAGTAACTATGGCTACACCTTC
>TRBV6-1|TRBD1|-|TRBJ1-5
CASSDPDRSNQPQHF
TGTGCCAGCAGTGACCCGGACAGGAGCAATCAGCCCCAGCATTTT
>TRBV6-6|TRBD1|-|TRBJ1-2
CASSYFTGGDYGYTF
TGTGCCAGCAGTTACTTTACAGGGGGCGACTATGGCTACACCTTC
>TRBV10-3|-|-|TRBJ1-2
CAISESPVVGYTF
TGTGCCATCAGTGAGTCCCCGGTGGTTGGCTACACCTTC
>TRBV7-9|-|-|TRBJ1-1
CASSRGFKGNMNTEAFF
TGTGCCAGCAGCCGGGGGTTTAAGGGAAACATGAACACTGAAGCTTTCTTT
>TRBV5-1|-|-|TRBJ2-2
CASSLDSSTGELFF
TGCGCCAGCAGCTTGGACAGTTCCACCGGGGAGCTGTTTTTT
>TRBV6-5|-|-|TRBJ1-5
CASTQPGSNQPQHF
TGTGCCAGCACCCAGCCAGGGAGCAATCAGCCCCAGCATTTT
>TRBV27|-|few|TRBJ2-2
CASSFGTGELFF
TGTGCCAGCAGTTTCGGCACCGGGGAGCTGTTTTTT
>TRBV19|-|-|TRBJ1-2
CASSPSGVHVYGYTF
TGTGCCAGTAGCCCCTCCGGGGTCCACGTCTATGGCTACACCTTC
>TRBV30|TRBD1|-|TRBJ1-2
CAWDRGRGGYTF
TGTGCCTGGGACAGGGGGCGAGGTGGCTACACCTTC
>TRBV29-1|TRBD1|-|TRBJ1-4
CSVEDRGGEKLFF
TGCAGCGTTGAGGACAGGGGCGGTGAAAAACTGTTTTTT
>TRBV5-6|-|-|TRBJ2-1
CASSSYNEQFF
TGTGCCAGCAGCTCATACAATGAGCAGTTCTTC
>TRBV5-1|-|-|TRBJ1-2
CASSFRANYGYTF
TGCGCCAGCAGCTTCAGGGCTAACTATGGCTACACCTTC
>TRBV5-1|-|-|TRBJ1-4
CASSLGGGLGNEKLFF
TGCGCCAGCAGCTTGGGCGGGGGGCTTGGTAATGAAAAACTGTTTTTT
>TRBV12-5|-|-|TRBJ1-5
CASGFQSGNNQPQHF
TGTGCTAGTGGTTTTCAATCCGGGAACAATCAGCCCCAGCATTTT
>TRBV2|TRBD1|-|TRBJ1-2
CASSTSGTGTFYGF
TGTGCCAGCAGCACATCCGGGACAGGGACCTTCTACGGCTTC
>TRBV5-1|TRBD1|-|TRBJ1-6
CASSLRTGTDSPLHF
TGCGCCAGCAGCTTGAGGACAGGCACCGATTCACCCCTCCACTTT
>TRBV5-1|TRBD2|once|TRBJ2-5
CASSLGGSLAGRKETQYF
TGCGCCAGCAGCTTGGGGGGCTCACTAGCGGGACGAAAAGAGACCCAGTACTTC
>TRBV30|-|-|TRBJ2-7
CAWSVGIGGYEQYF
TGTGCCTGGAGTGTAGGGATCGGGGGTTACGAGCAGTACTTC
>TRBV5-8|TRBD1|-|TRBJ1-6
CASSLGLSGTVNSPLHF
TGTGCCAGCAGCTTAGGGTTATCCGGGACAGTAAATTCACCCCTCCACTTT
>TRBV6-5|-|-|TRBJ1-3
CASSNTVSGNTIYF
TGTGCCAGCAGTAACACAGTCTCTGGAAACACCATATATTTT
>TRBV3-1/TRBV3-2|TRBD1|-|TRBJ2-7
CASRLRQGGAYEQYF
TGTGCCAGCAGACTTCGTCAAGGGGGCGCCTACGAGCAGTACTTC
>TRBV5-8|TRBD1|-|TRBJ1-5
CASRYGTGGFHNQPQHF
TGTGCCAGCAGATATGGGACAGGGGGGTTCCACAATCAGCCCCAGCATTTT
>TRBV28|-|-|TRBJ2-4
CASSPAGLQGNIQYF
TGTGCCAGCAGCCCCGCTGGTCTTCAGGGGAACATTCAGTACTTC
>TRBV12-3/TRBV12-4|TRBD1|-|TRBJ1-2
CASSPDRVYGYTF
TGTGCCAGCAGTCCGGACAGGGTATATGGCTACACCTTC
>TRBV9|-|-|TRBJ1-5
CASSVSWQGETQGPQHF
TGTGCCAGCAGCGTCAGTTGGCAGGGCGAAACACAGGGGCCCCAGCATTTT